The 15 T cell receptor beta chains below were found in one sample sequenced in a study of cytomegalovirus exposure and HLA in healthy donors. Primers: 60 Vbeta forward and 13 Jbeta reverse. Clones were sequenced by immunoSEQ multiplex PCR, and TCRdb holds only the in-frame ones, with some missing. The sample has under 150,000 clones; more than 80% are singletons. Sequencing used PBMCs. The receptors here all came from a woman aged 25 to 45 in good health and CMV-seropositive.

V is TRBV5-1 and J is TRBJ1-4; maybe TRBD1 (6 bases). Trimming took off 4 bases at V and 6 bases at J, with 13 bases between the two ends. Germline V gene lookup returns CDR1 SGHRS and CDR2 YFSETQ. CDR3 length equals 14 residues. The CDR3 DNA is TGCGCCAGCAGCCGGGACAAGGGGGATGAAAAACTGTTTTTT. Translating gives CASSRDKGDEKLFF.

The gene calls are TRBV7-2 and TRBJ2-5; D ambiguous. Germline values: CDR1 SGHTA, CDR2 FQGNSA. The CDR3 runs to 12 residues. Between the trimmed V and J ends, which lost 6 bases and 5 bases, there was a span of 10 bases. The CDR3 nucleotides read TGTGCCAGCAGTCCCTCGAGGGAGACCCAGTACTTC. This gives the protein CASSPSRETQYF. Combining the CDR3 with reference TRBV7-2 and TRBJ2-5 gives the whole variable domain GAGVSQSPSNKVTEKGKDVELRCDPISGHTALYWYRQSLGQGLEFLIYFQGNSAPDKSGLPSDRFSAERTGGSVSTLTIQRTQQEDSAVYLCASSPSRETQYFGPGTRLLVL.

In this sample, this clone turned up a few times. The V gene is TRBV11-2, the J gene TRBJ1-2, with a weak D call TRBD1 (6 bases). CDR3 length: 12 amino acids. Deletions cut 3 bases from V and 8 bases from J, with 10 bases between. From germline, CDR1 is SGHAT and CDR2 FQNNGV. The chain's CDR3 is CASSFQTGGYTF. The CDR3 DNA reads TGTGCCAGCAGCTTCCAAACAGGGGGCTACACCTTC.

This clone has just one count. The V gene is TRBV2, the J gene TRBJ2-1; 9 bases are a match to TRBD1. Germline assignment: CDR1 SNHLY and CDR2 FYNNEI. V lost 7 bases to trimming and J lost 2 bases; unmatched junction nucleotides: 6. This CDR3 region has 15 residues. DNA of the CDR3: TGTGCCAGCACGGAACAGGGGGCTACCTACAATGAGCAGTTCTTC. It translates to CASTEQGATYNEQFF. Full variable domain (remainder filled in from reference TRBV2 and TRBJ2-1): EPEVTQTPSHQVTQMGQEVILRCVPISNHLYFYWYRQILGQKVEFLVSFYNNEISEKSEIFDDQFSVERPDGSNFTLKIRSTKLEDSAMYFCASTEQGATYNEQFFGPGTRLTVL.

The V call is TRBV27, the J call TRBJ1-5, with D possibly TRBD1 on 5 matching bases. Trimming cost V 7 bases and J 0 bases, with 10 bases left between them. CDR1 MNHEY and CDR2 SMNVEV come from the germline V gene (reference sequence). This CDR3 is built from 14 residues. As DNA, the CDR3 is TGTGCCAGCACGGCCCAGGGTAGCAATCAGCCCCAGCATTTT. It codes for CASTAQGSNQPQHF.

This chain joins TRBV6-1 and TRBJ2-7; no reliable D call. The germline V and J ends were trimmed by 1 base and 0 bases, with 10 bases remaining between them. This CDR3 has 15 residues. Germline V gene lookup returns CDR1 MNHNS and CDR2 SASEGT. The CDR3 nucleotides read TGTGCCAGCAGTGAAGGTCCCCGGAGCTCCTACGAGCAGTACTTC. It encodes CASSEGPRSSYEQYF.

The rearrangement uses TRBV4-1 and TRBJ2-2, with 10 bases fitting TRBD2. The germline CDR1 and CDR2 sequences are MGHRA and YSYEKL. The ends lost 3 bases at V and 5 bases at J; junction bases unmatched: 12. The CDR3 runs to 18 residues. CDR3: CASSHEGAGGRGTGELFF. CDR3 DNA sequence: TGCGCCAGCAGCCATGAAGGAGCGGGAGGGCGGGGGACCGGGGAGCTGTTTTTT.

V usage is TRBV11-2 and J usage is TRBJ2-1; 8 nucleotides align to TRBD1. This CDR3 has 13 residues. CDR1 and CDR2 from the germline V gene are SGHAT and FQNNGV. The trim removed 5 bases at V and 7 bases at J, leaving 4 bases unmatched. The CDR3 is CASSLGQGNEQFF. The CDR3 DNA is TGTGCCAGCAGCCTTGGACAGGGTAATGAGCAGTTCTTC. Drawing the rest from reference TRBV11-2 and TRBJ2-1, the complete variable domain is EAGVAQSPRYKIIEKRQSVAFWCNPISGHATLYWYQQILGQGPKLLIQFQNNGVVDDSQLPKDRFSAERLKGVDSTLKIQPAKLEDSAVYLCASSLGQGNEQFFGPGTRLTVL.

DNA of the CDR3: TGTGCCTGGAGCCCGAGAAGGACAGGGAAATCCTACGAGCAGTACTTC. This sequence encodes CAWSPRRTGKSYEQYF. This sequence joins TRBV30 and TRBJ2-7; 8 bases line up with TRBD1. The V gene end was trimmed by 3 bases and the J gene end by 1 base; junction bases not matched to a gene: 11. Germline CDR1 is GTSNPN and CDR2 is SVGIG (reference sequence). This CDR3 comprises 16 residues.

This chain connects TRBV5-4 to TRBJ2-1; 9 positions match TRBD1. Germline CDR1 reads SGHNT; CDR2 reads YYREEE (reference sequence). The length of the CDR3 is 15 residues. V lost 3 bases and J lost 5; bases outside the gene matches: 6. The CDR3 protein is CASSSGDRVNNEQFF. DNA of the CDR3: TGTGCCAGCAGCTCCGGGGACAGGGTTAACAATGAGCAGTTCTTC.

With respect to this clone: This sample includes further DNA sequences coding for the same CDR3. The chain carries TRBV4-1 and TRBJ1-6; no firm D call. Germline V gene data show CDR1 as MGHRA and CDR2 as YSYEKL. CDR3 length equals 13 residues. V was shortened by 0 bases and J by 11 bases, with 8 bases between the two germline ends. CDR3 sequence reads: CASSQDRQTPLHF. CDR3 coding DNA: TGCGCCAGCAGCCAAGATCGCCAGACACCCCTCCACTTT.

V and J are TRBV5-5 and TRBJ2-2; D possibly corresponds to TRBD1 (6 bases). The CDR3 totals 16 residues. The ends were cut back, 4 bases at V and 5 bases at J, with 18 bases in the middle. Germline lookup yields CDR1 SGHKS and CDR2 YYEKEE (reference sequence). The CDR3 sequence is CASSPQEGVRTGELFF. CDR3 DNA sequence: TGTGCCAGCAGCCCCCAAGAGGGGGTTAGAACCGGGGAGCTGTTTTTT.

The rearrangement uses TRBV7-8 and TRBJ1-5, with 7 positions matching TRBD1. Trimming at V came to 5 bases and at J to 0 bases, leaving 4 bases not matched to a gene. This CDR3 is 15 amino acids long. Germline assignment: CDR1 SGHVS and CDR2 FQNEAQ. Here the CDR3 reads CASSRDSLSNQPQHF. The DNA for the CDR3 is TGTGCCAGCAGCCGGGACAGTCTTAGCAATCAGCCCCAGCATTTT.

CDR3 in DNA: TGTGCCAGTAGTTCAGGACTAGCGGGAGAGCATGAGCAGTTCTTC. It translates to CASSSGLAGEHEQFF. The chain has TRBV19 and TRBJ2-1, with 13 bases aligning to TRBD2. Germline CDR1 reads LNHDA; CDR2 reads SQIVND (reference sequence). The CDR3 is 15 residues long. Germline trimming cut 5 bases from V and 8 bases from J; bases unmatched to any gene: 6.

The chain couples TRBV6-5 to TRBJ2-1; TRBD1 matches at 7 bases. The CDR3 runs 13 residues. J was trimmed by 3 bases and V by 6 bases; bases with no gene match: 2. The germline CDR1 and CDR2 sequences are MNHEY and SVGAGI. CDR3 DNA: TGTGCCAGCAGCCGGGACAGCTACAATGAGCAGTTCTTC. This translates into CASSRDSYNEQFF.